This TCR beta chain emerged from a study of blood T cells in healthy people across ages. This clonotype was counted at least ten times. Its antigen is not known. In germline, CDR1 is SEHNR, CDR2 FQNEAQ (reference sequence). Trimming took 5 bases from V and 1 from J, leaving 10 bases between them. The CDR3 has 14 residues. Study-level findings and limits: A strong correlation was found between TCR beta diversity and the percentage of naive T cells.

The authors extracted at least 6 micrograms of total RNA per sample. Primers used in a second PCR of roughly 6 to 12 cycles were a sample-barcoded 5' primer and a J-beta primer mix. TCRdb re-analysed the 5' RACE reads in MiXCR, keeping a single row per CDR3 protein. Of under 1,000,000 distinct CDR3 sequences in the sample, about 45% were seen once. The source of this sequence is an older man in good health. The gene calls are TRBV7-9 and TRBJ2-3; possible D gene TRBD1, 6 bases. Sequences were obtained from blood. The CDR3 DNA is TGTGCCAGCAGCCACCGACAGGGCACAGATACGCAGTATTTT. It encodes CASSHRQGTDTQYF.